This TCR beta chain was documented in a study of metastatic and nonmetastatic thyroid tumors. Study summary: Samples came from malignant and benign thyroid patients, and repertoires were compared across blood and tumor or nodule tissue.

Before thyroid surgery, none of the patients had received any treatment. Germline CDR1 reads SNHLY; CDR2 reads FYNNEI. The CDR3 is 14 residues long. The V and J ends lost 3 bases and 10 bases respectively, with 18 bases between them. This clone was observed a handful of times. Original handling: Clinicopathological groups supplied CDR3 differences that were used to build a distant-metastasis classifier for papillary thyroid cancer. TCRdb reassembled clones from the PCR reads with MiXCR. What appears here as the V and J calls and clone size reflects TCRdb's work, not the paper's. This sample has tens of thousands of clones, with under 20% found just once.

V usage is TRBV2 and J usage is TRBJ1-1; D gene uncertain. This TCR came from a female donor with papillary thyroid cancer or a benign thyroid nodule (not recorded which). Some clones in this sample may be carry-over from other donors' samples. The material sequenced was blood. The CDR3 sequence is CASSESCDIGGAFF. The CDR3, as DNA: TGTGCCAGCAGTGAGTCGTGCGATATCGGAGGAGCTTTCTTT.